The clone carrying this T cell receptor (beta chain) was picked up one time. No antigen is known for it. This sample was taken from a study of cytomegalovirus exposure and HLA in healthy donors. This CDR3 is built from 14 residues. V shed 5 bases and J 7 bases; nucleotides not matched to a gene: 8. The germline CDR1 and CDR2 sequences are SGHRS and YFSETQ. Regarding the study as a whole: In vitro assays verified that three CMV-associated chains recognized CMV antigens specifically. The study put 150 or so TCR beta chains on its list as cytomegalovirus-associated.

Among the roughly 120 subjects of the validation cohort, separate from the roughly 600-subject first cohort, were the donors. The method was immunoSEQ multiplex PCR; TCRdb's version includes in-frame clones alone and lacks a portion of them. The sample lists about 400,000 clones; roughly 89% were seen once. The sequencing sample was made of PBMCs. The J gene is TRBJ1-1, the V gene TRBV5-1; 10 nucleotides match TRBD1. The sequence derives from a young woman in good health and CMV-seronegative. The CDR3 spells CASRERTGGNEAFF. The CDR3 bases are TGCGCCAGCAGGGAGAGGACAGGGGGTAATGAAGCTTTCTTT.